Presented here are 10 T cell receptor beta chains from one specimen sequenced in a study of beta chain features in type 1 diabetes. Expressed TCRB transcripts were sequenced after all isolated RNA was converted to cDNA. Here immunoSEQ multiplex PCR was the method, and the copy in TCRdb shows in-frame clones only, minus some. Here the sample spans 600,000 to 650,000 clones, around 15% being singletons. Sequencing was done on a sample of naive CD4+ T cells from blood. The receptors were sampled from a man aged 18 to 35 in good health.

CDR3 amino acids: CASSSREVRADTQYF. For the CDR3, the DNA is TGCGCCAGCAGCTCCCGTGAGGTGCGCGCAGATACGCAGTATTTT. The chain has TRBV5-1 and TRBJ2-3, with no clear D. Germline V lookup: CDR1 SGHRS, CDR2 YFSETQ. The CDR3 extends over 15 amino acids. V was pared by 3 bases and J by 4 bases, with 15 bases between.

This clone showed up just a few times. The chain couples TRBV7-2 to TRBJ2-7; TRBD1 matches at 8 bases. Germline-derived CDR1 and CDR2 are SGHTA and FQGNSA. The CDR3 is made up of 14 amino acids. J was trimmed by 5 bases and V by 1 base; bases with no gene match: 4. The CDR3 nucleotides are TGTGCCAGCAGCTTAGGGACAGGGAGTAACGAGCAGTACTTC. Amino acids: CASSLGTGSNEQYF.

This clone showed up just a few times. As DNA, the CDR3 is TGTGCCAGTGCCGCTGTAGGACAGGGTGGGTCTGGGGCCAACGTCCTGACTTTC. Its protein product is CASAAVGQGGSGANVLTF. This chain uses TRBV19 with TRBJ2-6; 8 positions agree with TRBD1. Losses at the gene ends were 8 bases for V and 1 base for J; bases not matched to a gene: 13. Germline V gene data show CDR1 as LNHDA and CDR2 as SQIVND (reference sequence). This CDR3 has 18 residues.

The J gene is TRBJ1-4, the V gene TRBV18; tentative D call: TRBD1 (5 bases). V was pared by 2 bases and J by 5 bases, with 9 bases between. This CDR3 spans 14 amino acids. CDR1 and CDR2 (germline): KGHSH, LQKENI. Here the CDR3 reads CASSPSGGNEKLFF. CDR3 nucleotides: TGTGCCAGCTCACCATCGGGGGGGAATGAAAAACTGTTTTTT.

This rearrangement joins TRBV2 to TRBJ2-7; 9 nucleotides line up with TRBD1. J was trimmed by 2 bases and V by 11 bases; bases with no gene match: 4. CDR3 size: 12 residues. The germline V gene encodes CDR1 SNHLY and CDR2 FYNNEI. The CDR3 loop reads CAGRQGAYEQYF. Written as DNA, the CDR3 is TGTGCCGGGAGACAGGGGGCCTACGAGCAGTACTTC.

This clone was seen more than once but under ten times. This rearrangement joins TRBV5-1 to TRBJ1-1; D is perhaps TRBD1 (5 bases). Deletions cut 3 bases from V and 3 bases from J, with 12 bases between. This CDR3 has 14 amino acids. Per the germline V gene, CDR1 is SGHRS and CDR2 is YFSETQ. The CDR3 protein is CASSSDGGHTEAFF. The CDR3 DNA is TGCGCCAGCAGCTCGGACGGGGGACACACTGAAGCTTTCTTT.

This clone was found a few times. The chain employs TRBV5-7 and TRBJ2-7; tentative D call: TRBD2 (6 bases). Being an ORF, TRBV5-7 has a function that is uncertain. Trimming shortened V by 2 bases and J by 2 bases, and 17 bases separated the two germline ends. The CDR3 totals 16 residues. The CDR3 DNA reads TGTGCCAGCAGCTTCAGGCTCCCCAGCGGGCCCTACGAGCAGTACTTC. Translating gives CASSFRLPSGPYEQYF.

This clone has a handful of counts. The chain joins TRBV27 to TRBJ1-2; the D is unclear. The CDR3 is made up of 13 amino acids. Germline V lookup: CDR1 MNHEY, CDR2 SMNVEV (reference sequence). The V and J ends lost 2 bases and 4 bases respectively, with 8 bases between them. CDR3 in amino acids: CASSLRGIYGYTF. In nucleotides, the CDR3 is TGTGCCAGCAGTTTACGAGGGATCTATGGCTACACCTTC.

This clone was picked up a small number of times. This same CDR3 is encoded by further DNA sequences in the sample. This chain uses TRBV21-1 with TRBJ2-7. TRBV21-1 is a recognized pseudogene. CDR3 length: 16 amino acids. CDR3 DNA: TGTGCCAGCAGCAAAAGTACGGGTTGGGGGTACTACGAGCAGTACTTC. It is translated as CASSKSTGWGYYEQYF.

In this sample, this clone turned up a few times. J is TRBJ2-3 and V is TRBV6-5; D is tentatively TRBD1 or TRBD2 (5 bases each). The ends were cut back, 6 bases at V and 5 bases at J, with 12 bases in the middle. From germline, CDR1 is MNHEY and CDR2 SVGAGI. CDR3 size: 13 residues. The chain's CDR3 is CASSFPGLDTQYF. The CDR3 DNA is TGTGCCAGCAGCTTCCCGGGGCTAGATACGCAGTATTTT.